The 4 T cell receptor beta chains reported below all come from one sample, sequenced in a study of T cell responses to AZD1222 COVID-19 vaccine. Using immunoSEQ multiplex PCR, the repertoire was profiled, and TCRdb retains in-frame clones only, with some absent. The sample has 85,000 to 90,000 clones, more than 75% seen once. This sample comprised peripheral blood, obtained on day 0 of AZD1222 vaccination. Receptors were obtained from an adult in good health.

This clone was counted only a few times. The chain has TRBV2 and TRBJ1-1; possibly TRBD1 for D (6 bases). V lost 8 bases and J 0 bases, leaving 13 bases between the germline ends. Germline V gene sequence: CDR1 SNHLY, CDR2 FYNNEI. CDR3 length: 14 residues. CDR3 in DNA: TGTGCCAGCTCAAATACAGGGCTGAACACTGAAGCTTTCTTT. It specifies CASSNTGLNTEAFF.

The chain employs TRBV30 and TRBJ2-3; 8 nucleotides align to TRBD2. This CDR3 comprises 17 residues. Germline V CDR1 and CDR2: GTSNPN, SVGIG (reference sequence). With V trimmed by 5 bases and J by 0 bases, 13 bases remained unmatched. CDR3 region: CAWAPAGGWGSTDTQYF. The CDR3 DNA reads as TGTGCCTGGGCCCCCGCGGGAGGTTGGGGTAGCACAGATACGCAGTATTTT.

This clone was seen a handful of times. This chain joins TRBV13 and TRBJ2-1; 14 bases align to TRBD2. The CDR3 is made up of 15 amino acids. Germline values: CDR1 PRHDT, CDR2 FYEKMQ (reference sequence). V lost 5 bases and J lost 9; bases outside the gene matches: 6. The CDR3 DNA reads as TGTGCCAGCAGCCCTAGAGGGACTAGCGGGGGTGAGCAGTTCTTC. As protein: CASSPRGTSGGEQFF.

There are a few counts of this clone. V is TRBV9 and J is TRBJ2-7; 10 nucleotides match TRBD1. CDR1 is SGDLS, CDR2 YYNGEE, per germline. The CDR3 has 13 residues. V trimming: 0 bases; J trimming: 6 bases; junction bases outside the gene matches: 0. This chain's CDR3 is CASSVGDRGEQYF. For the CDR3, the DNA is TGTGCCAGCAGCGTAGGGGACAGGGGCGAGCAGTACTTC. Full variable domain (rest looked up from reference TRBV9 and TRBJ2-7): DSGVTQTPKHLITATGQRVTLRCSPRSGDLSVYWYQQSLDQGLQFLIQYYNGEERAKGNILERFSAQQFPDLHSELNLSSLELGDSALYFCASSVGDRGEQYFGPGTRLTVT.